This record concerns one TCR beta chain sequence. The germline V gene encodes CDR1 LGHDT and CDR2 YNNKEL (reference sequence). Trimming took 1 base from V and 0 from J, leaving 10 bases between them. CDR3 size: 15 residues. This specimen comes from a study of CD8 T cells in Susac syndrome. The RNA input was about 0.5 to 1 ug, and it was reverse transcribed with random hexamers. It was immunoSEQ multiplex PCR that amplified TCR beta CDR3 across 54 Vbeta and 13 Jbeta. TCRdb re-called the immunoSEQ multiplex PCR reads through MiXCR, storing one row per CDR3 protein. This table holds almost 450,000 distinct CDR3 sequences, approximately 89% found once. High-throughput TCR beta sequencing covered peripheral CD8+ and CD4+ T cells. Patients with stable or active relapsing-remitting disease, all of them treatment-naive, made up the multiple sclerosis controls. CD8+ and CD4+ T cells were negatively isolated; TEMRA cells were FACS-enriched.

The V and J genes are TRBV3-1 and TRBJ2-7; D gene unclear. This TCR was sampled from a human donor with multiple sclerosis. The sequencing input was CD8+ T cells from PBMCs. The CDR3: CASSQVPRSSYEQYF. The CDR3 DNA reads as TGTGCCAGCAGCCAAGTACCCCGGAGCTCCTACGAGCAGTACTTC.